This is a list of T cell receptor beta chains from one sample in a study of T cell repertoires in aging, cancer and after chemotherapy. TCRdb used MiXCR to reprocess the multiplex PCR reads, holding one entry per CDR3 protein. The data contain 4,000 to 4,500 distinct CDR3 sequences, roughly 26% of them singletons. Sequenced input: blood. The receptors originated from a human donor with a solid tumor. Both conserved end residues are part of each CDR3. A D gene is named only where the DNA matches it firmly. Where a row states a size, it is once, few, many or the class of an expanded clone; other rows omit it.

TRBJ2-5 few TRBV20-1 TRBD2 TGCAGTGCTAGGACTAGCGGGAGGATGGAGACCCAGTACTTC CSARTSGRMETQYF
TRBJ2-5 medium-sized TRBV6-5 NA TGTGCCAGCAGCCGAGAGGGCGGGGAAGAAGAGACCCAGTACTTC CASSREGGEEETQYF
TRBJ1-5 few TRBV5-4 NA TGTGCCAGCGGCCTCGACGGGGGCAATCAGCCCCAGCATTTT CASGLDGGNQPQHF
TRBJ2-5 medium-sized TRBV6-6 NA TGTGCCAGCAGCAGGGGGCGGGGGGAGACCCAGTACTTC CASSRGRGETQYF
TRBJ1-5 NA TRBV5-1 NA TGCGCCAGCAGCTTGAGGGGAAATCAGCCCCAGCATTTT CASSLRGNQPQHF
TRBJ2-3 medium-sized TRBV6-5 TRBD2 TGTGCCAGCAGTTACTCGCTAGCGGGGTTAACAGATACGCAGTATTTT CASSYSLAGLTDTQYF
TRBJ2-1 medium-sized TRBV15 TRBD2 TGTGCCACCAGCAGTACTAGCGGTTCCTACAATGAGCAGTTCTTC CATSSTSGSYNEQFF
TRBJ2-2 large TRBV19 NA TGTGCCAGTTCGCGGAACAGGAGAAACACCGGGGAGCTGTTTTTT CASSRNRRNTGELFF
TRBJ2-7 NA TRBV7-2 NA TGTGCCAGCAGCCTATCCGGGTCCTCCTACGAGCAGTACTTC CASSLSGSSYEQYF
TRBJ1-1 medium-sized TRBV29-1 NA TGCAGCGTTGCGGTTTATACTGAAGCTTTCTTT CSVAVYTEAFF
TRBJ2-3 medium-sized TRBV6-5 TRBD2 TGTGCCAGCAGTATCCGGACTAGCGGGTCAGATACGCAGTATTTT CASSIRTSGSDTQYF
TRBJ2-1 medium-sized TRBV6-5 NA TGTGCCAGCAGGCGTCCGTACTCCTCCTACAATGAGCAGTTCTTC CASRRPYSSYNEQFF
TRBJ2-1 few TRBV6-5 TRBD2 TGTGCCAGCACCCCGACTAGCGGGGACAATGAGCAGTTCTTC CASTPTSGDNEQFF
TRBJ2-1 medium-sized TRBV5-5 NA TGTGCCAGCAGCCCGGAGGCATTGGTCAGGGATGAGCAGTTCTTC CASSPEALVRDEQFF
TRBJ1-5 medium-sized TRBV19 NA TGTGCCAGTAAAAGTAGGGAAAACTCTCAGCCCCAGCATTTT CASKSRENSQPQHF
TRBJ2-7 medium-sized TRBV27 TRBD1 TGTGCCAGCAGTCCAGGGACAGGTTCCTCCTCCTACGAGCAGTACTTC CASSPGTGSSSYEQYF
TRBJ2-2 medium-sized TRBV18 TRBD1 TGTGCCAGCTCACTCAGGGGGATGAACACCGGGGAGCTGTTTTTT CASSLRGMNTGELFF
TRBJ2-3 few TRBV7-9 NA TGTGCCAGCAACCAGCCTCGGCGGAACAAAGCCACAGATACGCAGTATTTT CASNQPRRNKATDTQYF
TRBJ1-2 few TRBV19 TRBD1 TGTGCCAGTAGTATCGGGACAGGCTATGGCTACACCTTC CASSIGTGYGYTF
TRBJ2-7 medium-sized TRBV5-6 NA TGTGCCAGCAGCTTGGTGGCAAGCTACGAGCAGTACTTC CASSLVASYEQYF
TRBJ1-1 NA TRBV5-4 NA TGTGCCAGCAGCTTGGAACAGTTCAACACTGAAGCTTTCTTT CASSLEQFNTEAFF
TRBJ1-2 medium-sized TRBV5-4 NA TGTGCCAGCAGCCTACAGGGTAATTATGGCTACACCTTC CASSLQGNYGYTF
TRBJ1-1 NA TRBV12-3/TRBV12-4 NA TGTGCCAGCAGTTTATTTGCGGCCGGGGGGACTGAAGCTTTCTTT CASSLFAAGGTEAFF
TRBJ1-2 NA TRBV5-5 NA TGTGCCAGCAGCTTGGAACAGTACTATGGCTACACCTTC CASSLEQYYGYTF
TRBJ2-7 medium-sized TRBV19 TRBD2 TGTGCCAGTAGTTGGGATAGCGGGGCCTACGAGCAGTACTTC CASSWDSGAYEQYF
TRBJ2-1 few TRBV14 TRBD2 TGTGCCAGCAGCCAAGGGACTAGCGGGAGGGCCGTCTCCTACAATGAGCAGTTCTTC CASSQGTSGRAVSYNEQFF
TRBJ2-7 medium-sized TRBV6-5 NA TGTGCCAGCAGCCGGGTAGTGGAGTCCTACGAGCAGTACTTC CASSRVVESYEQYF
TRBJ1-6 few TRBV7-2 TRBD1 TGTGCCAGCGGGCTCACAGGGGGGGGATCACCCCTCCACTTT CASGLTGGGSPLHF
TRBJ2-1 large TRBV29-1 TRBD2 TGCAGCGTTCCGGCTAGCGGGTTTGAGCAGTTCTTC CSVPASGFEQFF
TRBJ2-2 NA TRBV6-5 TRBD2 TGTGCCAGCAGTCCAGGACTAGCGGGAGGTGGGGAGCTGTTTTTT CASSPGLAGGGELFF
TRBJ2-7 NA TRBV20-1 TRBD1 TGCAGTGCTAGATGGGACAGGAATTACGAGCAGTACTTC CSARWDRNYEQYF
TRBJ2-3 few TRBV24-1 NA TGTGCCACCAGTGATTTGGAATTCGGGTCCACAGATACGCAGTATTTT CATSDLEFGSTDTQYF
TRBJ1-2 NA TRBV18 NA TGTGCCAGCTCACCACTGGACAGCGCAAATGGCTACACCTTC CASSPLDSANGYTF
TRBJ2-2 few TRBV4-2 TRBD2 TGTGCCAGCAGCCGCCGCGGAGCGGGGCGCTCGAACACCGGGGAGCTGTTTTTT CASSRRGAGRSNTGELFF
TRBJ2-1 NA TRBV20-1 NA TGCAGTGTCAGGGGTGACTGGGTTCGGAATGAGCAGTTCTTC CSVRGDWVRNEQFF
TRBJ1-1 medium-sized TRBV5-6 NA TGTGCCAGCAGCGTCCAGTTGAACACTGAAGCTTTCTTT CASSVQLNTEAFF
TRBJ2-1 few TRBV5-1 TRBD2 TGCGCCAGCAGTAGGACTAGCGGGAACTCCTACAATGAGCAGTTCTTC CASSRTSGNSYNEQFF
TRBJ2-2 medium-sized TRBV6-2/TRBV6-3 NA TGTGCCAGCAGTCGACTCGGCGGGGAGCTGTTTTTT CASSRLGGELFF
TRBJ2-7 few TRBV12-3/TRBV12-4 TRBD2 TGTGCCAGCAGCCCTAGCGGGTACTCCTACGAGCAGTACTTC CASSPSGYSYEQYF
TRBJ2-7 NA TRBV20-1 TRBD1 TGCAGTGCTAGAGATCCGACAGGGAGCTACGAGCAGTACTTC CSARDPTGSYEQYF
TRBJ1-3 medium-sized TRBV15 TRBD1 TGTGCCACCAGCTCTCGGACAGGGGCGAACACCATATATTTT CATSSRTGANTIYF
TRBJ1-1 NA TRBV5-1 TRBD1 TGCGCCAGCAGCGCCCAGGGGGGTGGTACTGAAGCTTTCTTT CASSAQGGGTEAFF
TRBJ2-5 medium-sized TRBV5-6 TRBD2 TGTGCCAGCAGCCCGGGACTAGCGGTAGAGACCCAGTACTTC CASSPGLAVETQYF
TRBJ2-2 large TRBV6-2/TRBV6-3 NA TGTGCCAGCAGTACCGGGACATCCACCGGGGAGCTGTTTTTT CASSTGTSTGELFF
TRBJ1-1 few TRBV5-5 NA TGTGCCAGCAGCTTTGATCTGAACACTGAAGCTTTCTTT CASSFDLNTEAFF
TRBJ1-4 NA TRBV7-2 NA TGTGCCAGCAGCTTAGGGGGGGGATTCAGTGAAAAACTGTTTTTT CASSLGGGFSEKLFF
TRBJ2-1 large TRBV19 NA TGTGCCAGTACTGGAAACAATGAGCAGTTCTTC CASTGNNEQFF
TRBJ2-7 medium-sized TRBV5-4 TRBD2 TGTGCCAGTAGACTAGCGGGGACCGCCTACGAGCAGTACTTC CASRLAGTAYEQYF
TRBJ2-7 few TRBV5-6 NA TGTGCCAGCAGCTTGGGAGTGGTAGTTCCGGTCGAGCAGTACTTC CASSLGVVVPVEQYF